The T cell receptor beta chain under discussion was sequenced for a study of blood T cell repertoires in COVID-19. The wider study: Sources were T cells, B-cell-depleted T cells, or PBMCs; the material itself was cDNA or gDNA.

This CDR3 has 12 amino acids. V shed 4 bases and J 8 bases; nucleotides not matched to a gene: 4. Self-reported history from a screening survey and questionnaire set each donor's cohort. Recovery among Cohort 3 donors was established by two negative PCRs, clearance, or symptom resolution. Sequenced by immunoSEQ multiplex PCR; TCRdb stores in-frame clones only, minus some. This table has about 300,000 clones, roughly 85% appearing once. This sequence was found in a woman in her twenties or thirties who had recovered from COVID-19. This rearrangement joins TRBV12-3 or TRBV12-4 to TRBJ1-2; 7 bases map to TRBD1. Specimen: PBMCs or T cells enriched from blood (not recorded which). The CDR3 sequence: CASSSGGLGYTF. The DNA of the CDR3 is TGTGCCAGCAGTTCAGGGGGTCTAGGCTACACCTTC.